The clone carrying this T cell receptor (beta chain) was found many times. No antigen is known for it. This specimen comes from a study of identical twins. Study findings and constraints: Abundant cord blood beta clonotypes carried fewer insertions; memory repertoires showed none. Models predicted less out-of-frame TCR alpha sharing in monozygotic twins than was found.

This CDR3 region has 15 residues. The V gene lost 5 bases and the J gene lost 6 bases, with 20 bases spanning the gap. Germline V lookup: CDR1 DFQATT, CDR2 SNEGSKA (reference sequence). Every donor was a healthy Caucasian. Via MiXCR, TCRdb re-called the 5' RACE reads, giving one row per CDR3 protein. The table includes about 340,000 distinct CDR3 sequences, 9% to 15% detected once. The sample was also linked to a second study, of yellow fever vaccine responses in identical twins. That source reports: The T cell response to vaccination in identical twins was reportedly partly convergent and partly personalized.

This clonotype was obtained from a woman younger than 35 in good health. Sequencing was performed on CD8+ T cells sorted from blood. The chain joins TRBV20-1 to TRBJ2-1; no clear D gene. CDR3: CSADDWPRGGNEQFF. CDR3 in DNA: TGCAGTGCTGACGACTGGCCTAGAGGTGGCAATGAGCAGTTCTTC.